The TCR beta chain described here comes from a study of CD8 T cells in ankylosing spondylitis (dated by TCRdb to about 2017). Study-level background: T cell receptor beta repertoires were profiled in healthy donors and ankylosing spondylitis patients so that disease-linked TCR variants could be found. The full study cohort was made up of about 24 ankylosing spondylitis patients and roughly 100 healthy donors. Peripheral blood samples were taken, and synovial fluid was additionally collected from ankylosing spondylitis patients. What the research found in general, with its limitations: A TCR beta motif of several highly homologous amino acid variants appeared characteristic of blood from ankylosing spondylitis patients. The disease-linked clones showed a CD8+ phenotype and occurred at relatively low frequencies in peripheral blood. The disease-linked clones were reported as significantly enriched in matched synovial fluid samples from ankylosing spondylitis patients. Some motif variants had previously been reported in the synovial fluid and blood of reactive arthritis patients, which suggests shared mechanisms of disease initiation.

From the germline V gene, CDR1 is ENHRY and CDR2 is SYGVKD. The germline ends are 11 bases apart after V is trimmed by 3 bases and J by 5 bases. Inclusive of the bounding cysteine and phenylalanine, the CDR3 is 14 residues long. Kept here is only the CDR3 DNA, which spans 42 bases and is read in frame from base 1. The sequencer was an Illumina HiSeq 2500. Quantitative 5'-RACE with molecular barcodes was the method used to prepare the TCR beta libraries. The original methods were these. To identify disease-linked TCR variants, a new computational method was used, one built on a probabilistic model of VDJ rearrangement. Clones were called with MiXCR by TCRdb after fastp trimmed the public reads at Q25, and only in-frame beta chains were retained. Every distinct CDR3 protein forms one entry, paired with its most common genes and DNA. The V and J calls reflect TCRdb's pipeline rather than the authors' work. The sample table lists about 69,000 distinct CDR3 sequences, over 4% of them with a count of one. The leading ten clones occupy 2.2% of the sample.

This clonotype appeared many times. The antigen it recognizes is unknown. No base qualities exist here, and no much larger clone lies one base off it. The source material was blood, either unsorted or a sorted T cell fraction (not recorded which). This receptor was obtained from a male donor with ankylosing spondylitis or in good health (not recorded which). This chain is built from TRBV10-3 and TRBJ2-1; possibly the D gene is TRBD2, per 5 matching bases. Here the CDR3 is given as CAISESSQNNEQFF. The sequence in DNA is TGTGCCATCAGTGAATCTAGCCAGAACAATGAGCAGTTCTTC.